This TCR beta chain stems from a study of blood T cell repertoires in COVID-19. In the study overall: Whether acute or convalescent, the COVID-19 samples came from the United States, Italy and Spain. T cells, B-cell-depleted T cells, or PBMCs supplied cDNA or gDNA.

V lost 11 bases and J lost 5; bases outside the gene matches: 12. This CDR3 has 14 residues. The germline V gene encodes CDR1 ENHRY and CDR2 SYGVKD. The protocol was immunoSEQ multiplex PCR, while the TCRdb copy is restricted to in-frame clones and leaves out a portion. The sample contains 90,000 to 150,000 clones, roughly 80% of which appear only once. The sequence derives from a human donor in a cohort sampled during active COVID-19. The chain recombines TRBV10-3 with TRBJ2-3, with 8 bases that match TRBD2. Sequenced input: peripheral blood. Here the CDR3 reads CASKAGVAGDTQYF. CDR3 nucleotides: TGTGCCTCAAAAGCGGGGGTAGCAGGAGATACGCAGTATTTT.